The present T cell receptor beta chain was sequenced within a study of control samples from healthy donors and cancer patients. TCRdb's copy holds only in-frame clones and misses some; the assay was immunoSEQ multiplex PCR. This sample has 350,000 to 450,000 clones, with 90% found just once. This CDR3 contains 13 residues. Trimming pared 7 bases from V and 6 bases from J, leaving 13 bases between. CDR1 and CDR2 (germline): SNHLY, FYNNEI. The sequence came from a man aged 40-50 years with head and neck cancer. The rearrangement uses TRBV2 and TRBJ2-1, with D hard to call. Sample: PBMCs. CDR3 in amino acids: CASTSDLSNEQFF. Written as DNA, the CDR3 is TGTGCCAGCACGTCGGACCTATCCAATGAGCAGTTCTTC.